This record covers a single T cell receptor (beta chain). Its cognate antigen has yet to be identified. Base-call qualities are not available, and no considerably larger clone is one nucleotide away. This specimen belongs to a study of cytomegalovirus exposure and HLA in healthy donors (dated 2017 in TCRdb). Notes on the research overall: An earlier analysis of roughly 500 of the donors reported 250 to 300 Gb of sequence data and around 110 million unique TCR beta sequences from some 180 million T cells. Of the approximately 400 genotyped donors, 65% to 90% were placed in the genetic ancestry cluster associated with self-reported Caucasian donors. The study used immunosequencing to profile the T cell repertoires of approximately 690 subjects and linked those repertoires to cytomegalovirus serostatus. To study patterns of TCR occurrence, a later analysis re-analyzed previously published TCR beta repertoires from 666 donors and added high-resolution HLA genotyping. Five DR-DQ haplotypes were handled as single units for association and clustering because linkage in the cohort was strong. In an earlier analysis of around 540 of the donors, high-throughput TCR beta sequencing was used to judge whether each TCR beta V gene segment behaved as functional or pseudogenic. The number of typed donors differed by locus: roughly 620-640 for A, B, C, DRB1 and DQB1; 500 to 550 for DQA1; some 590 for DPA1; and around 490 for DPB1. Both class I and class II loci were covered by HLA typing, at four-digit resolution. Donor age, sex, ethnicity and CMV serostatus were compiled alongside the repertoire data. Every discovery cohort repertoire had been produced on one sequencing platform. Rather than drawing on any new phenotypic data, the later analysis identified candidate immune exposures from TCR beta sequences and the way those sequences occurred across donors. Genome-wide SNP genotypes for about three fifths of the roughly 670 donors were used in a later genetic analysis, which treated that subset as a discovery cohort. Across approximately 400 genotyped donors of the cohort, an average of about 240,000 unique TCR beta nucleotide sequences per donor were sequenced, and 15% to 20% of those sequences were non-productive. In addition to the first cohort of approximately 670 subjects, a separate validation cohort of approximately 110 different subjects was used. To predict cytomegalovirus infection status, the study brought together high-throughput TCR immunosequencing, statistical association of individual TCRs with disease status, and machine learning. The study was designed to test whether signatures of past pathogen exposure could be identified by cataloging public T cell receptors. Roughly 300 gigabases of sequencing data and approximately 80 million unique TCR sequences were included in an early release covering around 600 HLA-typed donors. Beyond this particular receptor, the publication reports: Some IMGT-functional V segments, including TRBV6-2 and TRBV6-3, could not be distinguished by the 87-base-pair reads and were therefore excluded. The study gave a list of over 150 TCR beta chains associated with cytomegalovirus. Because some donors lacked HLA typing at each locus, the association tests relied only on the typed subset. Compared with the roughly 700-donor mean, donors in an Asian-associated ancestry cluster had fewer N-insertions in productive TCRs, according to a later genetic analysis. Strong co-occurrence of HLA alleles, especially DR and DQ, made assigning TCR associations to individual alleles difficult. Broadly in line with IMGT annotations, most TCR beta V segments showed up in productive rearrangements about 90% or about 30% of the time in an earlier analysis of approximately 640 of the donors. A later analysis reported that several top co-occurrence clusters appeared linked to parvovirus B19, influenza, CMV and Epstein-Barr virus. CMV serostatus was the only immune exposure information available for the cohort. In this cohort, only TCR beta chains were sequenced, and detectable features were limited by the absence of alpha or paired-chain data. The earlier analysis of fewer than 750 of the donors excluded fewer than 20 rarely observed V segments, including chromosome 9 orphons, because counts were too low. A later analysis found that most CMV-associated TCR beta chains appeared HLA-restricted, with HLA associations seemingly driven largely by CMV exposure. A further reported finding was that TCR beta sequences accurately predicted the HLA-A and HLA-B alleles for most subjects in the first cohort. Most TCR sequences were seen in very few donors, while some public TCRs were found in many individuals. In vitro tests confirmed that a few of the cytomegalovirus-associated TCR beta chains recognize cytomegalovirus antigens. Correlated functional status among segregating V segments might reflect linkage disequilibrium, but an unknown experimental factor could not be ruled out. The classifier was reported to diagnose cytomegalovirus status with high specificity and sensitivity in both the original cohort and the validation cohort. The authors suggested that the approach could potentially be generalized to other disease states and immunological phenotypes. A group of highly shared sequence variants was considered likely to be a technical artifact of the sequencing pipeline. An association between a missense DCLRE1C variant and V-gene and J-gene trimming of TCR beta chains was found in a later genetic analysis and replicated in an independent cohort. Specific HLA alleles were associated with roughly 16,000 TCR beta sequences at a false discovery rate of 0.05 in a later analysis. In a later analysis, the rate of TCR association differed among HLA loci, with DRB1 alleles having the most associated TCRs and HLA-C alleles having the fewest. In a later analysis, HLA-associated TCR beta chains showed more clonal expansion and lower generation probabilities than non-associated chains that were equally common. Presence/absence analyses assumed roughly uniform sequencing depth across donors, an assumption that may not hold.

The cohort comprised 666 healthy bone marrow donors. At the time of sampling, all cohort members were nominally healthy, though unrecorded immune exposures were likely present. The donor was CMV seronegative and belonged to the group of over 350 seronegative cohort members. A peripheral blood sample was provided by each donor, and peripheral blood mononuclear cells were used for TCR beta sequencing. The Qiagen DNeasy Blood Extraction Kit was used to extract genomic DNA from the blood cell samples. The germline V gene (reference sequence) provides CDR1 MNHEY and CDR2 SMNVEV. The V end gives up 4 bases and the J end 5 bases, leaving 4 bases in the junction not matched to a gene. The CDR3 covers 15 residues, taking in both the cysteine and the phenylalanine. This entry keeps only the CDR3 DNA: 45 bases, framed from base 1. Libraries were constructed by the immunoSEQ multiplex PCR assay. For the multiplex PCR, a mixture combining 60 forward primers for TCR Vbeta segments and 13 reverse primers for TCR Jbeta segments was used. The CDR3 region of rearranged TCR beta genes was amplified from genomic DNA by a multiplex PCR assay. The amplified TCR beta libraries were sequenced on the Illumina HiSeq System as 87-base-pair reads. The original pipeline was this. Across the 600 to 700 repertoires, a later analysis counted 80 million or so unique TCR beta chains, roughly 11 million of which were shared by at least two donors. Raw reads were error-corrected and collapsed into unique sequences by a nearest-neighbor algorithm in which closely related sequences were merged to remove PCR and sequencing errors. V, D and J gene segments were assigned by aligning CDR3 sequences to IMGT reference sequences. Each retained sequence needed at least a six-nucleotide match to both a V gene segment and a J gene segment. A rearrangement was called productive if the CDR3 had no stop codons and remained in frame with V and J, and every other rearrangement was called non-productive. CDR3 was defined by IMGT convention, running from the second conserved V-encoded cysteine to the conserved J-encoded phenylalanine. Sequences without an unambiguous match to a single V gene segment were excluded from the earlier analysis of about 640 of the donors. An earlier analysis of a few hundred of the donors called V segments functional above 56.7% productive rearrangements and segregating when the between-donor standard deviation exceeded 5%. A statistical classification framework was developed to diagnose cytomegalovirus status using the catalog of TCR beta chain sequences. In a later analysis, TCR nucleotide sequences were compared against IMGT/GENE-DB human TR gene sequences so that V and J genes could be assigned. A later analysis assigned CDR3 sequences and most-parsimonious VDJ recombination scenarios with the TCRdist pipeline. In a later analysis, every TCR beta chain was defined by the combination of its CDR3 amino acid sequence and its V-gene family, and reads without a unique V-gene family were dropped. To address suspected cross-contamination and a sequencing artifact, a later analysis removed 450 to 700 highly shared, low-generation-probability nucleotide sequences. For each public chain, a later analysis derived a clonal expansion index from normalized ranks of inferred template counts within each repertoire. A later analysis computed generation probabilities with a VDJ recombination model fitted to out-of-frame rearrangements, and checked the results against IGoR. In a later analysis, hypergeometric tests were used to score TCR-TCR, TCR-HLA and TCR-CMV co-occurrence, with a repertoire-size bias correction applied to TCR pairs. In a later analysis, false discovery rates were estimated by permuting HLA or CMV assignments 20 times. In a later analysis, co-occurring TCRs were grouped using DBSCAN, with TCRdist sequence similarity added in when clustering inside HLA-allele-positive subsets. Repertoires with fewer than 30,000 or more than 120,000 public chains were left out of co-occurrence clustering, as were about 5 repertoires with anomalous nucleotide sharing. In TCRdb, the immuneACCESS table is reduced to in-frame sequences with V and J assigned. These tables do not hold every clone; where another copy was compared, an unresolved V gene accounts for under half, and the others remain unexplained. V and J calls and clone size are given by that table; D and trimming were obtained from the DNA. This sample lists roughly 100,000 clones; over 70% were detected once. The top ten hold around 5.1% of the sample.

The sequencing input was PBMCs. The chain couples TRBV27 to TRBJ1-4, with 10 bases aligning to TRBD1. This sequence was found in a male donor in good health and CMV-seronegative. CDR3 protein: CASSSPDRGNEKLFF. The DNA sequence reads TGTGCCAGCAGTTCCCCGGACAGGGGGAATGAAAAACTGTTTTTT.